This passage covers 21 T cell receptor beta chains from one sample sequenced in a study of a mutant IDH1 vaccine in newly diagnosed glioma. No antigen is known for these receptors. The time point was: week 11, during vaccination. What each vaccine dose contained was 300 ug of mutant IDH1 20-mer peptide, accompanied by topical imiquimod. Some clones are missing from TCRdb's copy, which holds only in-frame ones; the method was immunoSEQ multiplex PCR. The sample comprises about 40,000 clones, roughly 84% of which are singletons, and 2.2% rests with the top ten. This specimen was PBMCs, taken from a glioma patient whose treatment included an IDH1 peptide vaccine. The receptors here all came from a man aged 40-49 years with glioma.

V is TRBV2 and J is TRBJ1-5; a weak D match, TRBD1 (5 bases). V shed 5 bases and J shed 2 bases, with 13 bases lying between them. From germline, CDR1 is SNHLY and CDR2 FYNNEI. The CDR3 has 15 amino acids. CDR3 in amino acids: CASSPQGFRNQPQHF. In DNA form, the CDR3 reads TGTGCCAGCAGTCCCCAGGGTTTTCGCAATCAGCCCCAGCATTTT.

This clone showed up just a few times. The chain is built from TRBV5-1 and TRBJ1-2; 8 positions match TRBD1. This CDR3 comprises 15 residues. Germline V CDR1 and CDR2: SGHRS, YFSETQ. V lost 3 bases, J lost 1 base, and 5 bases stayed unmatched. The CDR3 region has the DNA TGCGCCAGCAGCTCTGGACAGGGTAGTAACTATGGCTACACCTTC. This encodes CASSSGQGSNYGYTF.

V is TRBV6-4 and J is TRBJ2-5; D is unclear. Germline lookup yields CDR1 MRHNA and CDR2 SNTAGT. The CDR3 contains 13 residues. V was trimmed by 3 bases and J by 4 bases, leaving 9 bases between them. The CDR3 protein is CASSEEPPETQYF. The CDR3 DNA reads as TGTGCCAGCAGTGAGGAACCCCCAGAGACCCAGTACTTC.

This clone was detected a few times. The chain uses TRBV15 and TRBJ2-7, with D tentatively TRBD2 (5 bases). V lost 2 bases and J lost 3, with 8 bases in between. This CDR3 is built from 13 residues. Looked up from germline, CDR1 is LNHNV and CDR2 is YYDKDF (reference sequence). CDR3: CATSRLAFYEQYF. The CDR3 DNA sequence: TGTGCCACCAGCAGACTAGCTTTCTACGAGCAGTACTTC.

The chain uses TRBV7-9 and TRBJ1-4; 11 bases are a match to TRBD1. This CDR3 is built from 17 residues. Trimming removed 5 bases from V and 3 bases from J; junction bases left unmatched: 8. Germline assignment: CDR1 SEHNR and CDR2 FQNEAQ (reference sequence). The CDR3 here is CASSPGQGAGANEKLFF. DNA of the CDR3: TGTGCCAGCAGCCCTGGACAGGGGGCGGGAGCTAATGAAAAACTGTTTTTT.

The rearrangement uses TRBV6-6 and TRBJ2-1; no clear D. Trimming removed 2 bases at V and 6 bases at J, with 8 bases between. Germline values: CDR1 MNHNY, CDR2 SVGAGI (reference sequence). The CDR3 consists of 13 residues. The CDR3 nucleotides read TGTGCCAGCAGTTACGCCCGGGTCAATGAGCAGTTCTTC. This encodes CASSYARVNEQFF.

This sequence joins TRBV2 and TRBJ2-7; D is unclear. This CDR3 has 14 residues. The V end was cut by 7 bases, the J end by 1 base, with 14 bases between. Germline lookup yields CDR1 SNHLY and CDR2 FYNNEI. In DNA form, the CDR3 reads TGTGCCAGCATGGGAAGGGCCATTTCCTACGAGCAGTACTTC. This codes for CASMGRAISYEQYF.

The V and J genes are TRBV9 and TRBJ2-7; D is ambiguous. The CDR3 is made up of 16 amino acids. Germline V gene sequence: CDR1 SGDLS, CDR2 YYNGEE. Trimming cost V 0 bases and J 4 bases, with 17 bases left between them. CDR3: CASSVEDGVGLYEQYF. As DNA, the CDR3 is TGTGCCAGCAGCGTAGAGGATGGGGTAGGATTGTACGAGCAGTACTTC.

This chain connects TRBV2 to TRBJ1-1, with D unclear. The CDR3 is 15 residues long. The germline gives CDR1 SNHLY, CDR2 FYNNEI. Trimming took off 5 bases at V and 2 bases at J, with 15 bases between the two ends. CDR3 nucleotides: TGTGCCAGCAGTAATTCGAGAGTACTAAACACTGAAGCTTTCTTT. It encodes CASSNSRVLNTEAFF.

CDR3 nucleotides: TGTGCCAGCAGCTTAGGAACCTTAATGGGCTACGAGCAGTACTTC. Its translation: CASSLGTLMGYEQYF. V gene TRBV7-2 combines with J gene TRBJ2-7; D remains unclear. The germline CDR1 and CDR2 sequences are SGHTA and FQGNSA. V lost 1 base, J lost 3 bases, and 13 bases lay in between. The CDR3 has 15 amino acids.

In this sample, this clone turned up a few times. The chain combines TRBV27 with TRBJ1-5, with TRBD1 as a possible D gene (6 bases). CDR1 and CDR2 from the germline V gene are MNHEY and SMNVEV (reference sequence). The CDR3 has 14 amino acids. Trimming cost V 3 bases and J 6 bases, with 12 bases left between them. The CDR3 DNA reads as TGTGCCAGCAGTTTTATGGGGGCAGCTCAGCCCCAGCATTTT. This encodes CASSFMGAAQPQHF.

The chain combines TRBV4-3 with TRBJ1-5, with 9 bases identical to TRBD1. This CDR3 region has 14 residues. Germline CDR1 LGHNA, CDR2 YSLEER. V was clipped by 5 bases and J by 7 bases; unmatched bases: 6. CDR3 residues: CASSTRTGEQPQHF. CDR3 nucleotides: TGCGCCAGCAGCACCCGGACAGGGGAGCAGCCCCAGCATTTT.

This chain uses TRBV7-9 with TRBJ2-7; D assignment may be TRBD1 or TRBD2 (5 bases each). The CDR3 contains 11 residues. CDR1 SEHNR and CDR2 FQNEAQ come from the germline V gene (reference sequence). Trimming left V 6 bases short and J 5 bases short, with 8 bases between. CDR3 sequence reads: CASRRGDEQYF. Written as DNA, the CDR3 is TGTGCCAGCAGACGAGGGGACGAGCAGTACTTC. The full variable domain, completed using reference TRBV7-9 and TRBJ2-7, is DTGVSQNPRHKITKRGQNVTFRCDPISEHNRLYWYRQTLGQGPEFLTYFQNEAQLEKSRLLSDRFSAERPKGSFSTLEIQRTEQGDSAMYLCASRRGDEQYFGPGTRLTVT.

This clone was seen a few times. The genes are TRBV18 and TRBJ2-3; D uncertain. The V gene's germline CDR1 is KGHSH and CDR2 LQKENI. V lost 1 base and J lost 10, with 15 bases in between. The CDR3 extends over 14 amino acids. The DNA for the CDR3 is TGTGCCAGCTCACCACAAGATCAGGCTGCGGCGCAGTATTTT. Translation gives CASSPQDQAAAQYF.

The chain has TRBV27 and TRBJ2-2; the D gene is possibly TRBD1 (6 bases). Per the germline V gene, CDR1 is MNHEY and CDR2 is SMNVEV (reference sequence). With 3 bases removed from V and 5 bases from J, the gap between germline ends came to 13 bases. This CDR3 is 15 amino acids long. CDR3: CASSFLPGQTGELFF. The CDR3 DNA sequence: TGTGCCAGCAGTTTCTTACCGGGACAAACCGGGGAGCTGTTTTTT.

V is TRBV5-1 and J is TRBJ1-2; D gene unclear. The CDR3 runs 14 residues. V was clipped by 0 bases and J by 5 bases, with 11 bases between them. Per germline, CDR1 SGHRS and CDR2 YFSETQ. The CDR3 DNA reads as TGCGCCAGCAGCTTGGGAAGGTTGATTTATGGCTACACCTTC. Encoded protein: CASSLGRLIYGYTF.

The chain recombines TRBV28 with TRBJ1-2; no firm D call. CDR1 and CDR2 from the germline V gene are MDHEN and SYDVKM. The CDR3 loop spans 12 amino acids. The V end lost 4 bases, the J end lost 6 bases, and 9 bases lay between the germline ends. The CDR3 is CASSSGRHGYTF. The DNA of the CDR3 is TGTGCCAGCAGTTCGGGTAGGCATGGCTACACCTTC.

This chain uses TRBV18 with TRBJ2-7, with no clear D. Germline-derived CDR1 and CDR2 are KGHSH and LQKENI. Trimming took 5 bases from V and 4 from J, leaving 12 bases between them. The CDR3 runs to 13 residues. DNA of the CDR3: TGTGCCAGCTCATCCGCCGCAGGTTACGAGCAGTACTTC. It yields the protein CASSSAAGYEQYF.

The chain links TRBV9 to TRBJ2-5, with TRBD2 as a possible D gene (6 bases). This CDR3 spans 17 amino acids. Trimming left V 0 bases short and J 2 bases short, with 17 bases between. Germline lookup yields CDR1 SGDLS and CDR2 YYNGEE. This chain's CDR3 is CASSVGWSSESQETQYF. DNA of the CDR3: TGTGCCAGCAGCGTAGGATGGTCTAGCGAAAGTCAAGAGACCCAGTACTTC.

The rearrangement links TRBV7-2 to TRBJ2-3; the D gene is possibly TRBD2 (5 bases). The ends were cut back, 8 bases at V and 9 bases at J, with 12 bases in the middle. The CDR3 runs to 11 residues. The germline V gene has CDR1 SGHTA and CDR2 FQGNSA. The CDR3 sequence is CASGPRETQYF. The CDR3 DNA is TGTGCCAGCGGGCCTAGGGAGACGCAGTATTTT.

The chain uses TRBV6-1 and TRBJ1-4; no firm D call. CDR1 MNHNS and CDR2 SASEGT come from the germline V gene. This CDR3 has 16 residues. V gave up 0 bases and J gave up 8 bases, with 16 bases separating them. CDR3 protein: CASSEASHLRREKLFF. CDR3 sequence (DNA): TGTGCCAGCAGTGAAGCCTCGCACCTGAGGAGAGAAAAACTGTTTTTT.